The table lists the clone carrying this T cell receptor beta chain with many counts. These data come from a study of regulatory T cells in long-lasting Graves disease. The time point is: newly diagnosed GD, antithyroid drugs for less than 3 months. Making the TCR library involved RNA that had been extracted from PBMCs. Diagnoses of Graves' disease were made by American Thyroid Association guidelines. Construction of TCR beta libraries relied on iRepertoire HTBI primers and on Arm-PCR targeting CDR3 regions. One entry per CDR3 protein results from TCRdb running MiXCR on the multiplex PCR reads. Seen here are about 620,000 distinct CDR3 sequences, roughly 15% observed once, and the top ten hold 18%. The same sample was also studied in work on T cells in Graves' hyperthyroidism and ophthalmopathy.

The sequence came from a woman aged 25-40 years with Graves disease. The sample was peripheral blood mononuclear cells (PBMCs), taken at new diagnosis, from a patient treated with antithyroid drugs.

CDR3 nucleotide sequence: TGTGCCAGCAGCCCGGGGCAGGGGATGAAGACCCAGTACTTC. This codes for CASSPGQGMKTQYF. This chain joins TRBV7-9 and TRBJ2-5; maybe TRBD1 (6 bases). Germline V gene sequence: CDR1 SEHNR, CDR2 FQNEAQ (reference sequence). The V and J ends lost 5 bases and 6 bases respectively, with 16 bases between them. This CDR3 has 14 residues.